This T cell receptor beta chain was obtained from a study of cytomegalovirus exposure and HLA in healthy donors. The overall study: Researchers previously reported finding about 110 million unique TCR beta sequences from approximately 200 million T cells. Study results and limitations: Per a prior analysis, the majority of TCR beta V segments were productive roughly 87% or roughly 30% of the time. Accurate predictions that matched the HLA-A and HLA-B alleles of most subjects were reportedly made from TCR beta sequences. There were under 200 TCR beta chains listed as cytomegalovirus-associated.

Of note for this clone: Its cognate antigen is unknown.

Primers: 60 Vbeta forward and 13 Jbeta reverse. Here immunoSEQ multiplex PCR was the method, and the copy in TCRdb shows in-frame clones only, minus some. The sample holds approximately 150,000 clones, 76% seen once. V gave up 6 bases and J gave up 4 bases, with 9 bases separating them. Germline loops: CDR1 MNHEY, CDR2 SVGAGI. The CDR3 totals 12 residues. The TCR comes from a male donor in good health and CMV-seronegative. This sequence joins TRBV6-5 and TRBJ1-2; no clear D gene. The sequenced material came from PBMCs. The CDR3 sequence is CASRVASYGYTF. CDR3 DNA sequence: TGTGCCAGCAGAGTAGCATCCTATGGCTACACCTTC.